Below, 10 T cell receptor beta chains from the same sample are listed, as sequenced in a study of shared clonotypes between healthy human individuals. TCRdb's table, derived via immunoSEQ multiplex PCR, lists solely in-frame clones and lacks some. The sample has roughly 1,800,000 clones; approximately 94% are singletons. The naive CD8 subset, CD45RO-negative cells positively selected for CCR7, excluded terminally differentiated effector memory CD45RA+ cells. Sequences were obtained from naive CD8+ T cells sorted from blood. The origin of the receptors is a man between 18 and 29 years old in good health.

This clone has only one observation. The V gene is TRBV6-5, the J gene TRBJ1-4; D is possibly TRBD1 (5 bases). V was pared by 6 bases and J by 10 bases, with 12 bases between. Germline V gene lookup returns CDR1 MNHEY and CDR2 SVGAGI. The CDR3 is made up of 12 amino acids. The CDR3 is CASSPGHRKLFF. CDR3 DNA: TGTGCCAGCAGCCCCGGACATAGAAAACTGTTTTTT.

The rearrangement links TRBV4-3 to TRBJ2-7, with D possibly matching TRBD2 (5 bases). Germline values: CDR1 LGHNA, CDR2 YSLEER. The V and J ends lost 3 bases and 2 bases respectively, with 14 bases between them. This CDR3 is 15 amino acids long. The CDR3 spells CASSQQADPPYEQYF. CDR3 nucleotide sequence: TGCGCCAGCAGCCAGCAAGCGGACCCTCCCTACGAGCAGTACTTC.

The rearrangement joins TRBV5-6 to TRBJ1-1, with no clear D. Germline V lookup: CDR1 SGHDT, CDR2 YYEEEE. The germline V and J ends were trimmed by 4 bases and 6 bases, with 13 bases remaining between them. This CDR3 spans 13 amino acids. CDR3 loop: CASSRIEGSEAFF. The CDR3 DNA reads TGTGCCAGCAGCCGCATTGAGGGATCTGAAGCTTTCTTT.

A remark on this clone: Other DNA sequences in the sample encode the same CDR3. The chain joins TRBV5-6 to TRBJ2-7, with D unclear. The CDR3 is made up of 11 amino acids. Trimming stripped 1 base from V and 6 bases from J, with 5 bases between. Germline CDR1 SGHDT, CDR2 YYEEEE. The CDR3 loop reads CASSLSGEQYF. CDR3 sequence (DNA): TGTGCCAGCAGCTTGTCGGGCGAGCAGTACTTC.

This sequence joins TRBV6-4 and TRBJ2-7; the match to TRBD1 covers 8 bases. V lost 3 bases to trimming and J lost 4 bases; unmatched junction nucleotides: 8. The CDR3 sequence is 15 residues long. Germline loops: CDR1 MRHNA, CDR2 SNTAGT. The CDR3 loop is CASSELPTGDYEQYF. CDR3 bases: TGTGCCAGCAGTGAGCTTCCGACAGGGGATTACGAGCAGTACTTC.

The chain uses TRBV27 and TRBJ2-7; TRBD1 agrees at 8 bases. V lost 8 bases to trimming and J lost 3 bases; unmatched junction nucleotides: 9. The CDR3 runs to 14 residues. CDR1 and CDR2 (germline): MNHEY, SMNVEV (reference sequence). The CDR3 protein is CASASGTGYYEQYF. The CDR3 bases are TGTGCCAGCGCCTCCGGGACAGGCTACTACGAGCAGTACTTC.

V is TRBV6-1 and J is TRBJ2-1; no reliable D call. CDR1 is MNHNS and CDR2 is SASEGT in the germline V gene. CDR3 length: 14 amino acids. Trimming stripped 2 bases from V and 2 bases from J, with 7 bases between. CDR3 region: CASSEKPTYNEQFF. In DNA form, the CDR3 reads TGTGCCAGCAGTGAAAAACCCACCTACAATGAGCAGTTCTTC.

This clone was seen just once. This chain links TRBV2 with TRBJ1-2; TRBD1 matches at 7 bases. Germline CDR1 SNHLY, CDR2 FYNNEI. CDR3 size: 17 residues. Trimming at V came to 10 bases and at J to 4 bases, leaving 21 bases not matched to a gene. The CDR3 here is CATWGDRDQGVAYGYTF. CDR3 DNA sequence: TGTGCCACCTGGGGTGACCGTGACCAGGGGGTTGCCTATGGCTACACCTTC.

The V and J genes are TRBV28 and TRBJ1-2; 8 nucleotides line up with TRBD1. The CDR3 has 16 amino acids. The germline V gene encodes CDR1 MDHEN and CDR2 SYDVKM. Unmatched junction bases numbered 13, after V lost 2 bases and J lost 8 bases. CDR3 residues: CASSLPSGGRYLGYTF. The CDR3 nucleotides are TGTGCCAGCAGTTTACCTTCAGGGGGCCGATACCTGGGCTACACCTTC.

For this clone: Germline and junction disagree at one end, which may indicate a read error. The chain combines TRBV7-7 with TRBJ2-7; either TRBD1 or TRBD2 may supply D (5 bases each). The CDR3 contains 16 residues. Germline CDR1 reads SSHAT; CDR2 reads FNYEAQ (reference sequence). Here the CDR3 reads CASSFDHRDPSYEQYF. The CDR3 DNA sequence: TGTGCTAGCAGCTTCGATCACCGGGACCCTTCCTACGAGCAGTACTTC.